This T cell receptor beta chain was recorded in a study of T cell responses to AZD1222 COVID-19 vaccine. Study findings and constraints: Dominant at 160-218 and 743-854, vaccine-associated CD4 TCRs also spanned spike. Receipt of two AZD1222 doses was followed by a rise in Spike-specific TCR breadth and depth. Baseline seropositives among AZD1222 recipients totaled only 5 to 7.

Clones were read by immunoSEQ multiplex PCR, and TCRdb kept only the in-frame ones, dropping some. The sample consists of 77,000 or so clones, 80% to 90% of them appearing once. Of note for this clone: Its antigen is not identified.

CDR3 length: 15 residues. Germline V gene sequence: CDR1 KGHSH, CDR2 LQKENI. V trimming: 9 bases; J trimming: 8 bases; junction bases outside the gene matches: 12. This TCR derives from an adult in good health. This sample comprised peripheral blood, obtained on day 0 of AZD1222 vaccination. This chain joins TRBV18 and TRBJ1-6; 8 nucleotides line up with TRBD1. The CDR3: CASSPLRDRYSPLHF. In DNA form, the CDR3 reads TGTGCCAGTTCTCCTCTCCGGGACAGGTATTCACCCCTCCACTTT.